This T cell receptor beta chain was captured in a study of blood T cell repertoires in COVID-19. Study-level background: COVID-19 samples, acute and convalescent, were from the United States, Italy and Spain.

This clone occurred a few times. In the source study's methods: Amplifying reference gene primers gave estimates of nucleated cell counts. The repertoire was sequenced with immunoSEQ multiplex PCR; TCRdb's copy has only in-frame clones and lacks some. The V and J calls and clone size are taken from that table; D and trimming were inferred from the DNA. The sample carries around 220,000 clones, 86% recorded once. This CDR3 is 16 amino acids long. V was trimmed by 0 bases and J by 7 bases, leaving 13 bases between them. Germline V gene lookup returns CDR1 LGHDT and CDR2 YNNKEL (reference sequence). Sequences were obtained from peripheral blood. This rearrangement joins TRBV3-1 (or the pseudogene TRBV3-2) to TRBJ1-6, with D possibly TRBD1 on 5 matching bases. The clonotype originates from a man aged 50 or older with acute or convalescent COVID-19. DNA of the CDR3: TGTGCCAGCAGCCAAGATTCCCCAGGGTGGAATTCACCCCTCCACTTT. Translated, it gives CASSQDSPGWNSPLHF.